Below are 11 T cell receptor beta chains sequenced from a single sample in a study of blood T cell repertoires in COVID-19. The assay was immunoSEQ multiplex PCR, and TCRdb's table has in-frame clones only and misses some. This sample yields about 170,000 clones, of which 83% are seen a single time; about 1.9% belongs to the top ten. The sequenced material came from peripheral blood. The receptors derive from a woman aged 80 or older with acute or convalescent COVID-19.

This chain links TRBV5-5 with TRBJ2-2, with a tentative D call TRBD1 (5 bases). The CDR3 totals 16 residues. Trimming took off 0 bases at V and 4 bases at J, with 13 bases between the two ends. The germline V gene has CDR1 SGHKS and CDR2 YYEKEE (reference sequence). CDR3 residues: CASSLGVGVTTGELFF. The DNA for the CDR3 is TGTGCCAGCAGCTTGGGGGTAGGGGTCACCACCGGGGAGCTGTTTTTT. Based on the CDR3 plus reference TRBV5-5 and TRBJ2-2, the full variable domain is DAGVTQSPTHLIKTRGQQVTLRCSPISGHKSVSWYQQVLGQGPQFIFQYYEKEERGRGNFPDRFSARQFPNYSSELNVNALLLGDSALYLCASSLGVGVTTGELFFGEGSRLTVL.

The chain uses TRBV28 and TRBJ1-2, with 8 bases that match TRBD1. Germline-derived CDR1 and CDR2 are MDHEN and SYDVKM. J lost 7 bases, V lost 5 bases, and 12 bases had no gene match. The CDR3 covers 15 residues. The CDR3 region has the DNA TGTGCCAGCAGTCCCAATCGCCAGGGGGCCTCTGGCTACACCTTC. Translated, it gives CASSPNRQGASGYTF.

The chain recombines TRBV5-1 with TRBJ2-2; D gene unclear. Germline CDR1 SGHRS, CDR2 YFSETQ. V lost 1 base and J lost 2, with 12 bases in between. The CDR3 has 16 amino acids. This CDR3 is CASSLWRSTNTGELFF. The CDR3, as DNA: TGCGCCAGCAGCTTGTGGAGATCCACTAACACCGGGGAGCTGTTTTTT.

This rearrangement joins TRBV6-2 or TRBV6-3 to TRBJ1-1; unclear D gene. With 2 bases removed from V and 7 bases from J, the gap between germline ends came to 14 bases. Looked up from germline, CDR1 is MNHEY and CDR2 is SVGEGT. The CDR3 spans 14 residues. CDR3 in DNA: TGTGCCAGCAGTTACCTGGCGGCCGCTTATGAAGCTTTCTTT. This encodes CASSYLAAAYEAFF.

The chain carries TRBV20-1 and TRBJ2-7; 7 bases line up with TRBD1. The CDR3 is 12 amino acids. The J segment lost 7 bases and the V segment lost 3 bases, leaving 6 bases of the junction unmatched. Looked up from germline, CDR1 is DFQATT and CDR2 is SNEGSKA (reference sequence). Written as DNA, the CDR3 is TGCAGTGCTAGTCAGGGGGTGAGTGAGCAGTACTTC. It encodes CSASQGVSEQYF.

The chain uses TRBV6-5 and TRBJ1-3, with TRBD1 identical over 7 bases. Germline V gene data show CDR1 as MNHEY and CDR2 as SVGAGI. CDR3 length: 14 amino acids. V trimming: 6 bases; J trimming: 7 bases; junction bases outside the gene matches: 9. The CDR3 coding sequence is TGTGCCAGCAGCCTCGACAGGGCTTCGAACACCATATATTTT. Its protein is CASSLDRASNTIYF.

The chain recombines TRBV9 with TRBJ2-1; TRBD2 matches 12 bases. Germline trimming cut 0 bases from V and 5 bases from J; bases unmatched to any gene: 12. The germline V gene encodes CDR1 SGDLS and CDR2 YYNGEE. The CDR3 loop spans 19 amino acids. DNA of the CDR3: TGTGCCAGCAGCGTAGGGTCGGGATTCGGACTAGCGGGGAACAATGAGCAGTTCTTC. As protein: CASSVGSGFGLAGNNEQFF. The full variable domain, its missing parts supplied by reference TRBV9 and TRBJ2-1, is DSGVTQTPKHLITATGQRVTLRCSPRSGDLSVYWYQQSLDQGLQFLIQYYNGEERAKGNILERFSAQQFPDLHSELNLSSLELGDSALYFCASSVGSGFGLAGNNEQFFGPGTRLTVL.

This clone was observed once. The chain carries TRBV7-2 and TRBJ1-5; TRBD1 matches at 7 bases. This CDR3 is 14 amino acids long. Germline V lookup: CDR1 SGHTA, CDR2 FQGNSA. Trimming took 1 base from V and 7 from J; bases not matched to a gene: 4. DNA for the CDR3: TGTGCCAGCAGCTTAGACAGGGGAAGACAGCCCCAGCATTTT. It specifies CASSLDRGRQPQHF.

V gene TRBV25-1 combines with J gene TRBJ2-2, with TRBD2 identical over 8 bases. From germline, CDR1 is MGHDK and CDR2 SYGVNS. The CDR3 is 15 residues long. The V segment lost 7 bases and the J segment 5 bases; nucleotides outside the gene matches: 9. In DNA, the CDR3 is TGTGCCAGCACCGCGGGGGGAAAAGGGACCGGGGAGCTGTTTTTT. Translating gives CASTAGGKGTGELFF.

The DNA of the CDR3 is TGTGCCAGCAGCCAGGCAGGGTCTCCAGATACGCAGTATTTT. It is translated as CASSQAGSPDTQYF. The genes are TRBV4-2 and TRBJ2-3, with D perhaps matching TRBD1 (5 bases). CDR3 length equals 14 residues. Germline CDR1 and CDR2: LGHNA and YNFKEQ. V was pared by 3 bases and J by 4 bases, with 11 bases between.

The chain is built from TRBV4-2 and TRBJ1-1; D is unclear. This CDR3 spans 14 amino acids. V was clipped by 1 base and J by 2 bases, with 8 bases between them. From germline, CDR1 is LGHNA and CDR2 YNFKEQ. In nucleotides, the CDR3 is TGTGCCAGCAGCCAAGCAGCGCCTAACACTGAAGCTTTCTTT. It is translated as CASSQAAPNTEAFF.